Reported below is one T cell receptor beta chain. Clones were sequenced by immunoSEQ multiplex PCR, and TCRdb holds only the in-frame ones, with some missing. Here the sample spans about 660,000 clones, around 89% being singletons. This specimen belongs to a study of shared T cell receptors in the human thymus. CDR3 length equals 17 residues. Trimming shortened V by 4 bases and J by 2 bases, and 20 bases separated the two germline ends. Germline CDR1 is SGHRS and CDR2 is YFSETQ. This sample was also put to use in a study of human thymus T cells. That paper states: Congenital heart defects were the reason for the corrective surgery that the donors, healthy Finnish infants, were having.

This receptor was identified in a boy less than two years old with a congenital heart defect. This chain uses TRBV5-1 with TRBJ2-3; the D gene is possibly TRBD1 (6 bases). The sequenced material came from thymocytes. CDR3 sequence reads: CASSLVGAEKFTDTQYF. For the CDR3, the DNA is TGCGCCAGCAGCCTTGTGGGGGCGGAAAAGTTCACAGATACGCAGTATTTT.